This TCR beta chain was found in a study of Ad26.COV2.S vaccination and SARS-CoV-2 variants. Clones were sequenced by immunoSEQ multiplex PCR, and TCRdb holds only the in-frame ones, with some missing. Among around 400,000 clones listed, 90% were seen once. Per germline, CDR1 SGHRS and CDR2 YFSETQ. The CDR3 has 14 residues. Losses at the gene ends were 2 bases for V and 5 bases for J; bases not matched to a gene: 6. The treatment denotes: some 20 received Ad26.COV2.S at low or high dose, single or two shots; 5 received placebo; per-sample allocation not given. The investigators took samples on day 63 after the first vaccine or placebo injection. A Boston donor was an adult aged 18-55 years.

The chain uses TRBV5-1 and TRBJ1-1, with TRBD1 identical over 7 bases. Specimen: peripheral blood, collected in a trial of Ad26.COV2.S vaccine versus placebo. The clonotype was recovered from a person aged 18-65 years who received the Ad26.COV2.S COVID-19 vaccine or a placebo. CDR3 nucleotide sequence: TGCGCCAGCAGCTTCGTACAGGGGAGTACTGAAGCTTTCTTT. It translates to CASSFVQGSTEAFF. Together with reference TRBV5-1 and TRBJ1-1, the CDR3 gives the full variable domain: KAGVTQTPRYLIKTRGQQVTLSCSPISGHRSVSWYQQTPGQGLQFLFEYFSETQRNKGNFPGRFSGRQFSNSRSEMNVSTLELGDSALYLCASSFVQGSTEAFFGQGTRLTVV.